What follows is one T cell receptor beta chain and its context. The sample belongs to a study of blood T cell repertoires in COVID-19. At the level of the study: The samples span acute and convalescent COVID-19 from the United States, Italy and Spain. T cells, B-cell-depleted T cells, or PBMCs provided the cDNA or gDNA that served as material.

The CDR3 runs to 14 residues. Germline V gene lookup returns CDR1 MGHDK and CDR2 SYGVNS. V gave up 2 bases and J gave up 3 bases; unmatched junction bases: 2. The authors' processing: Amplification of reference gene primers was used by the study to estimate nucleated cell counts. Assay: immunoSEQ multiplex PCR; the TCRdb copy retains only in-frame clones and omits some. For V, J and clone size, that table is used; D and trimming come from the DNA. Of 20,000 to 25,000 clones detected, about 87% appear once; the ten largest clones hold over 6%. The sequence was collected from a woman of 80 years or more with active COVID-19. The sample consisted of peripheral blood. The chain joins TRBV25-1 to TRBJ2-7; 9 positions match TRBD1. CDR3 in amino acids: CASSERTGDYEQYF. The CDR3 bases are TGTGCCAGCAGTGAACGGACAGGGGACTACGAGCAGTACTTC.